This paragraph covers one T cell receptor beta chain sequence. The repertoire was sequenced with immunoSEQ multiplex PCR; TCRdb's copy has only in-frame clones and lacks some. This sample has more than 95,000 clones, with more than 70% found just once. From germline, CDR1 is SGHDT and CDR2 YYEEEE. This CDR3 spans 15 amino acids. Deletions cut 0 bases from V and 7 bases from J, with 11 bases between. The sample comes from a study of control samples from healthy donors and cancer patients. This receptor was identified in a woman aged 70 to 79 in good health. Specimen: blood. The chain has TRBV5-6 and TRBJ1-6, with D possibly TRBD1 on 6 matching bases. DNA of the CDR3: TGTGCCAGCAGCTTGGGGCCAGGGGAGAATTCACCCCTCCACTTT. This gives the protein CASSLGPGENSPLHF. Supplemented by reference TRBV5-6 and TRBJ1-6, the full variable domain reads DAGVTQSPTHLIKTRGQQVTLRCSPKSGHDTVSWYQQALGQGPQFIFQYYEEEERQRGNFPDRFSGHQFPNYSSELNVNALLLGDSALYLCASSLGPGENSPLHFGNGTRLTVT.